One sample yielded the 32 T cell receptor beta chains listed below, sequenced in a study of shared clonotypes between healthy human individuals (dated by TCRdb to 2019 to 2021). To prepare the library, the immunoSEQ multiplex PCR assay was applied. TCRdb mirrors the immuneACCESS table, restricted to in-frame sequences. Some clones are absent from its copies; in checked studies, under half trace to an unresolved V gene, and the reason for the others is unknown. The table for this sample lists about 2.4 million clones; roughly 93% of them were counted only once. The top ten hold around 0.37% of the sample. The sequencing sample was made of naive CD4+ T cells from PBMCs. The cell subset or site label on this specimen signifies: CD45RA+ positively selected. These receptors all come from a man between 18 and 29 years old in good health. Some clones in this sample may be carry-over from other donors' samples.

This chain uses TRBV19 with TRBJ2-5; either TRBD1 or TRBD2 may supply D (6 bases each). Germline lookup yields CDR1 LNHDA and CDR2 SQIVND (reference sequence). The V gene lost 5 bases and the J gene lost 5 bases, with 18 bases spanning the gap. This CDR3 is 15 amino acids long. CDR3 nucleotide sequence: TGTGCCAGTAGTTACCGGTGGAGGGGGGACGAGACCCAGTACTTC. Translation: CASSYRWRGDETQYF.

This chain connects TRBV18 to TRBJ1-4; possibly TRBD1 for D (6 bases). V was cut by 5 bases and J by 8 bases, with 15 bases left in between. This CDR3 is built from 14 residues. CDR1 and CDR2 (germline): KGHSH, LQKENI. The CDR3 sequence is CASSTRDNLEKLFF. The CDR3 DNA follows: TGTGCCAGCTCAACTCGGGACAACTTAGAAAAACTGTTTTTT.

This clone was found once. This chain connects TRBV7-8 to TRBJ2-5; tentatively, D is TRBD2 (6 bases). The germline gives CDR1 SGHVS, CDR2 FQNEAQ. The CDR3 sequence is 15 residues long. The V end lost 2 bases, the J end lost 3 bases, and 13 bases lay between the germline ends. The CDR3 DNA follows: TGTGCCAGCAGCTTAACCCACGGGAGTGAAGAGACCCAGTACTTC. It is translated as CASSLTHGSEETQYF.

The CDR3: CASSLAPYNSPLHF. DNA of the CDR3: TGTGCCAGCAGCTTAGCCCCATATAATTCACCCCTCCACTTT. This chain joins TRBV7-3 and TRBJ1-6; D gene unclear. Germline V gives CDR1 SGHTA, CDR2 FQGTGA. The CDR3 contains 14 residues. Deletions cut 2 bases from V and 4 bases from J, with 6 bases between.

A word on this clone: The sample carries other DNA sequences with the same CDR3. The chain joins TRBV28 to TRBJ2-3; D remains unclear. The CDR3 loop spans 12 amino acids. Trimming pared 6 bases from V and 2 bases from J, leaving 6 bases between. In germline, CDR1 is MDHEN, CDR2 SYDVKM. CDR3 loop: CASSPYTDTQYF. CDR3 nucleotide sequence: TGTGCCAGCAGCCCTTACACAGATACGCAGTATTTT. Full variable domain (remainder filled in from reference TRBV28 and TRBJ2-3): DVKVTQSSRYLVKRTGEKVFLECVQDMDHENMFWYRQDPGLGLRLIYFSYDVKMKEKGDIPEGYSVSREKKERFSLILESASTNQTSMYLCASSPYTDTQYFGPGTRLTVL.

The chain recombines TRBV29-1 with TRBJ2-2; 8 nucleotides align to TRBD2. J was trimmed by 8 bases and V by 4 bases; bases with no gene match: 6. The germline CDR1 and CDR2 sequences are SQVTM and ANQGSEA. This CDR3 has 13 amino acids. The CDR3 coding sequence is TGCAGCGTTGGAACTAGCGGCATGGGGGAGCTGTTTTTT. It translates to CSVGTSGMGELFF.

This chain uses TRBV9 with TRBJ1-5, with D perhaps TRBD1 (5 bases). V was pared by 0 bases and J by 6 bases, with 13 bases between. The CDR3 covers 15 residues. Germline V gives CDR1 SGDLS, CDR2 YYNGEE. CDR3 sequence (DNA): TGTGCCAGCAGCGTAGCGGCAGGGCGAGGTCAGCCCCAGCATTTT. This gives the protein CASSVAAGRGQPQHF.

The V gene is TRBV5-1, the J gene TRBJ1-2, with a possible D match to TRBD1 (5 bases). The germline gives CDR1 SGHRS, CDR2 YFSETQ. The CDR3 runs 16 residues. Between the trimmed V and J ends, which lost 3 bases and 6 bases, there was a span of 21 bases. CDR3 region: CASSSGPSPAPHGYTF. The CDR3 nucleotides read TGCGCCAGCAGCTCGGGACCCTCTCCAGCCCCTCATGGCTACACCTTC.

This chain connects TRBV5-1 to TRBJ1-5; a weak D match, TRBD1 (5 bases). CDR1 is SGHRS, CDR2 YFSETQ, per germline. CDR3 length: 15 amino acids. V lost 0 bases, J lost 2 bases, and 9 bases lay in between. As DNA, the CDR3 is TGCGCCAGCAGCTTGGGACAGCCCGGCAATCAGCCCCAGCATTTT. It codes for CASSLGQPGNQPQHF.

The rearrangement links TRBV14 to TRBJ2-2; 8 bases agree with TRBD2. From germline, CDR1 is SGHDN and CDR2 FVKESK. The CDR3 contains 17 residues. V was pared by 8 bases and J by 4 bases, with 15 bases of the junction left unmatched. The CDR3 region has the DNA TGTGCCAGCTCTAGAACGCGGGGGGCCCGGAGCACCGGGGAGCTGTTTTTT. Protein sequence: CASSRTRGARSTGELFF.

As regards this clone: This sample includes further DNA sequences coding for the same CDR3. CDR3: CASSPHTDTQYF. The CDR3 DNA reads as TGTGCCAGCAGTCCCCACACAGATACGCAGTATTTT. The V and J genes are TRBV28 and TRBJ2-3; D gene unclear. The CDR3 totals 12 residues. Germline loops: CDR1 MDHEN, CDR2 SYDVKM. V was shortened by 5 bases and J by 2 bases, with 5 bases between the two germline ends.

This chain uses TRBV7-7 with TRBJ2-7; 8 bases map to TRBD2. The CDR3 has 14 amino acids. Germline CDR1 and CDR2: SSHAT and FNYEAQ (reference sequence). Unmatched junction bases numbered 1, after V lost 3 bases and J lost 0 bases. The CDR3 protein is CASSLTSDSYEQYF. The CDR3 DNA is TGTGCCAGCAGCTTGACTAGCGACTCCTACGAGCAGTACTTC.

This CDR3 is CASSEWGTGANVLTF. As DNA, the CDR3 is TGTGCCAGCAGTGAATGGGGGACTGGGGCCAACGTCCTGACTTTC. V gene TRBV6-1 combines with J gene TRBJ2-6; D assignment may be TRBD1 or TRBD2 (5 bases each). V dropped 2 bases and J dropped 2 bases, with 7 bases sitting between them. Per germline, CDR1 MNHNS and CDR2 SASEGT. This CDR3 is built from 15 residues.

The sample holds a few counts of this clone. J is TRBJ2-7 and V is TRBV14, with 9 bases fitting TRBD1. The ends lost 4 bases at V and 5 bases at J; junction bases unmatched: 9. Per the germline V gene, CDR1 is SGHDN and CDR2 is FVKESK. This CDR3 has 15 residues. The CDR3 spells CASSRMGQGYDEQYF. The DNA of the CDR3 is TGTGCCAGCAGCCGTATGGGACAGGGATACGACGAGCAGTACTTC.

The gene calls are TRBV28 and TRBJ1-2, with 11 bases that match TRBD1. Germline V gene lookup returns CDR1 MDHEN and CDR2 SYDVKM. After removal of 6 bases from V and 3 bases from J, the junction contained 12 bases not matched to a gene. This CDR3 region has 17 residues. CDR3 sequence: CASRFGDRGESYYGYTF. CDR3 DNA sequence: TGTGCCAGCAGATTTGGGGACAGGGGGGAATCGTACTATGGCTACACCTTC.

The chain carries TRBV27 and TRBJ1-5; the match to TRBD1 covers 9 bases. The CDR3 has 13 amino acids. Germline trimming cut 5 bases from V and 9 bases from J; bases unmatched to any gene: 5. Germline V gene data show CDR1 as MNHEY and CDR2 as SMNVEV (reference sequence). CDR3 amino acids: CASSVNRGLPQHF. The CDR3 DNA reads TGTGCCAGCAGTGTGAACAGGGGGCTGCCCCAGCATTTT.

This clone was counted between two and nine times. Different DNA sequences within this sample yield the same CDR3. This chain joins TRBV9 and TRBJ2-3, with unresolved D. Trimming took 3 bases from V and 2 from J, leaving 4 bases between them. The CDR3 spans 12 residues. CDR1 and CDR2 (germline): SGDLS, YYNGEE. The CDR3 protein is CASSAHTDTQYF. The CDR3 nucleotides read TGTGCCAGCAGCGCCCACACAGATACGCAGTATTTT. Full variable domain (rest looked up from reference TRBV9 and TRBJ2-3): DSGVTQTPKHLITATGQRVTLRCSPRSGDLSVYWYQQSLDQGLQFLIQYYNGEERAKGNILERFSAQQFPDLHSELNLSSLELGDSALYFCASSAHTDTQYFGPGTRLTVL.

J is TRBJ2-5 and V is TRBV7-2; tentatively, D is TRBD2 (6 bases). The CDR3 loop spans 15 amino acids. V shed 5 bases and J shed 1 base, with 14 bases lying between them. The germline gives CDR1 SGHTA, CDR2 FQGNSA. The CDR3 here is CASSLGVGSQETQYF. CDR3 sequence (DNA): TGTGCCAGCAGCCTAGGTGTCGGGAGCCAAGAGACCCAGTACTTC.

The chain joins TRBV27 to TRBJ2-5; D remains unclear. V was trimmed by 8 bases and J by 2 bases, leaving 15 bases between them. The CDR3 totals 14 residues. Per germline, CDR1 MNHEY and CDR2 SMNVEV (reference sequence). The CDR3 is CASRVGPAQETQYF. CDR3 coding DNA: TGTGCCAGCCGCGTTGGGCCAGCACAAGAGACCCAGTACTTC.

The chain is built from TRBV18 and TRBJ1-5; TRBD1 agrees at 7 bases. The CDR3 spans 15 residues. With V trimmed by 4 bases and J by 0 bases, 3 bases remained unmatched. CDR1 is KGHSH and CDR2 is LQKENI in the germline V gene. This chain's CDR3 is CASSRDRNSNQPQHF. The CDR3 bases are TGTGCCAGCTCACGGGACAGAAATAGCAATCAGCCCCAGCATTTT.

The genes are TRBV7-2 and TRBJ2-1, with D uncertain. Trimming pared 4 bases from V and 15 bases from J, leaving 10 bases between. CDR3 length: 10 residues. The V gene's germline CDR1 is SGHTA and CDR2 FQGNSA. CDR3 DNA: TGTGCCAGCAGCTCCGGAGACGGGTTCTTC. It codes for CASSSGDGFF. The complete variable domain, with remaining parts taken from reference TRBV7-2 and TRBJ2-1, reads GAGVSQSPSNKVTEKGKDVELRCDPISGHTALYWYRQSLGQGLEFLIYFQGNSAPDKSGLPSDRFSAERTGGSVSTLTIQRTQQEDSAVYLCASSSGDGFFGPGTRLTVL.

This rearrangement joins TRBV7-8 to TRBJ2-3, with TRBD1 identical over 8 bases. CDR1 is SGHVS, CDR2 FQNEAQ, per germline. V trimming: 4 bases; J trimming: 1 base; junction bases outside the gene matches: 4. The CDR3 has 15 amino acids. In nucleotides, the CDR3 is TGTGCCAGCAGCTCCGCAGGGGGCCGCACAGATACGCAGTATTTT. Translating gives CASSSAGGRTDTQYF.

The rearrangement links TRBV18 to TRBJ1-4; the D is unclear. V dropped 3 bases and J dropped 0 bases, with 14 bases sitting between them. The CDR3 totals 17 residues. The V gene's germline CDR1 is KGHSH and CDR2 LQKENI. The CDR3 spells CASSPFRVRATNEKLFF. The CDR3 DNA reads as TGTGCCAGCTCACCGTTCCGGGTTCGCGCAACTAATGAAAAACTGTTTTTT.

The rearrangement uses TRBV27 and TRBJ2-7, with a weak D call TRBD1 (6 bases). V was trimmed by 7 bases and J by 2 bases, leaving 21 bases between them. Germline lookup yields CDR1 MNHEY and CDR2 SMNVEV (reference sequence). This CDR3 region has 16 residues. CDR3 coding DNA: TGTGCCAGCAAAAAAGGGGACACGGCATACCCCTACGAGCAGTACTTC. This sequence encodes CASKKGDTAYPYEQYF.

The V call is TRBV30, the J call TRBJ2-1, with D possibly TRBD1 on 5 matching bases. This CDR3 contains 16 residues. Trimming cost V 0 bases and J 0 bases, with 12 bases left between them. Per germline, CDR1 GTSNPN and CDR2 SVGIG (reference sequence). The CDR3 here is CAWSVYRPSSYNEQFF. The CDR3 bases are TGTGCCTGGAGTGTATACAGGCCGAGCTCCTACAATGAGCAGTTCTTC.

V usage is TRBV5-1 and J usage is TRBJ2-3; 7 bases match TRBD2. Germline CDR1 and CDR2: SGHRS and YFSETQ. V shed 0 bases and J 3 bases; nucleotides not matched to a gene: 7. The CDR3 runs to 16 residues. CDR3: CASSLGGGSRTDTQYF. CDR3 DNA: TGCGCCAGCAGCTTGGGGGGCGGGAGTCGTACAGATACGCAGTATTTT.

The chain joins TRBV6-6 to TRBJ2-2; D perhaps matches TRBD2 (5 bases). V was trimmed by 6 bases and J by 5 bases, leaving 10 bases between them. From germline, CDR1 is MNHNY and CDR2 SVGAGI (reference sequence). There are 13 residues in the CDR3. CDR3 sequence reads: CASRETGTGELFF. The CDR3, as DNA: TGTGCCAGCAGGGAAACGGGAACCGGGGAGCTGTTTTTT.

This clone occurred once. The chain has TRBV9 and TRBJ1-1, with D possibly TRBD1 on 5 matching bases. CDR1 and CDR2 (germline): SGDLS, YYNGEE. The CDR3 consists of 14 residues. V dropped 3 bases and J dropped 1 base, with 10 bases sitting between them. This CDR3 is CASSEDSKNTEAFF. CDR3 sequence (DNA): TGTGCCAGCAGCGAAGACAGCAAGAACACTGAAGCTTTCTTT. The full variable domain, its missing parts supplied by reference TRBV9 and TRBJ1-1, is DSGVTQTPKHLITATGQRVTLRCSPRSGDLSVYWYQQSLDQGLQFLIQYYNGEERAKGNILERFSAQQFPDLHSELNLSSLELGDSALYFCASSEDSKNTEAFFGQGTRLTVV.

This clone came up once. The rearrangement uses TRBV28 and TRBJ1-1; no clear D gene. This CDR3 is built from 12 residues. Germline loops: CDR1 MDHEN, CDR2 SYDVKM. V was pared by 3 bases and J by 11 bases, with 13 bases between. CDR3 protein: CASSFIEGRAFF. As DNA, the CDR3 is TGTGCCAGCAGTTTTATCGAAGGACGGGCTTTCTTT.

CDR3 protein: CASAFWDRTDTQYF. CDR3 coding DNA: TGTGCCAGCGCTTTTTGGGACAGGACAGATACGCAGTATTTT. The chain has TRBV27 and TRBJ2-3; 8 bases map to TRBD1. After removal of 8 bases from V and 3 bases from J, the junction contained 7 bases not matched to a gene. The CDR3 totals 14 residues. CDR1 and CDR2 from the germline V gene are MNHEY and SMNVEV (reference sequence).

CDR3 nucleotide sequence: TGCGCCAGCAGGAGGGGGACAGGCAGCTCTGGGGCCAACGTCCTGACTTTC. It yields the protein CASRRGTGSSGANVLTF. V is TRBV5-1 and J is TRBJ2-6, with 8 bases lining up with TRBD1. Germline CDR1 reads SGHRS; CDR2 reads YFSETQ. The CDR3 sequence is 17 residues long. Trimming cost V 5 bases and J 0 bases; bases outside gene matches: 7.

With respect to this clone: The sample holds other DNA sequences that translate to the same CDR3. This chain links TRBV10-3 with TRBJ2-7; D is perhaps TRBD2 (5 bases). The CDR3 runs to 12 residues. With 5 bases removed from V and 1 base from J, the gap between germline ends came to 6 bases. Germline-derived CDR1 and CDR2 are ENHRY and SYGVKD. CDR3 in DNA: TGTGCCATCAGTCGGGGTTCCTACGAGCAGTACTTC. It specifies CAISRGSYEQYF.